Shown below are 2 T cell receptor beta chains from a single sample sequenced in a study of cytomegalovirus exposure and HLA in healthy donors. A multiplex PCR was run with 60 Vbeta primers and 13 Jbeta primers. The protocol was immunoSEQ multiplex PCR, while the TCRdb copy is restricted to in-frame clones and leaves out a portion. The table includes around 130,000 clones, 77% detected once. Sequencing used PBMCs. These receptors were taken from a man aged 18 to 29 in good health and CMV-seropositive.

This clone was found once. This rearrangement joins TRBV4-2 to TRBJ2-1; perhaps TRBD2 as D (5 bases). V lost 0 bases and J lost 3, with 9 bases in between. The CDR3 spans 15 residues. In germline, CDR1 is LGHNA, CDR2 YNFKEQ. The CDR3, as DNA: TGTGCCAGCAGCCAAGAGCCTAGCTACTACAATGAGCAGTTCTTC. Amino acid sequence: CASSQEPSYYNEQFF.

The chain couples TRBV25-1 to TRBJ1-2; D not certain. This CDR3 is 13 amino acids long. Germline V gene sequence: CDR1 MGHDK, CDR2 SYGVNS. V was trimmed by 6 bases and J by 2 bases, leaving 10 bases between them. CDR3 sequence (DNA): TGTGCCAGCAGAGGGTGGGAGAACTATGGCTACACCTTC. Its protein is CASRGWENYGYTF.